The TCR beta chain under discussion was sequenced for a study of cytomegalovirus exposure and HLA in healthy donors. Study-wide results and limits: In an earlier analysis, productive rearrangement rates for most beta V segments clustered near 87% or 30%.

Remarks on this clone: The antigen remains unidentified.

The study ran its PCR with 60 Vbeta and 13 Jbeta primers. Repertoires were generated with immunoSEQ multiplex PCR, while TCRdb's copy carries only in-frame clones and drops some. The sample has 150,000 to 200,000 clones, around four fifths seen once. Donors were ostensibly healthy at sampling, although undocumented immune exposures were probable. The material sequenced was PBMCs. The receptor was isolated from a girl aged 5-17 years in good health and CMV-seropositive.

The CDR3 reads CASSLRQGNTGELFF. In DNA form, the CDR3 reads TGTGCCAGCAGCTTAAGGCAGGGGAACACCGGGGAGCTGTTTTTT. The V call is TRBV7-3, the J call TRBJ2-2; D might be TRBD1 (5 bases). In germline, CDR1 is SGHTA, CDR2 FQGTGA. Trimming cost V 1 base and J 1 base, with 7 bases left between them. The CDR3 totals 15 residues.